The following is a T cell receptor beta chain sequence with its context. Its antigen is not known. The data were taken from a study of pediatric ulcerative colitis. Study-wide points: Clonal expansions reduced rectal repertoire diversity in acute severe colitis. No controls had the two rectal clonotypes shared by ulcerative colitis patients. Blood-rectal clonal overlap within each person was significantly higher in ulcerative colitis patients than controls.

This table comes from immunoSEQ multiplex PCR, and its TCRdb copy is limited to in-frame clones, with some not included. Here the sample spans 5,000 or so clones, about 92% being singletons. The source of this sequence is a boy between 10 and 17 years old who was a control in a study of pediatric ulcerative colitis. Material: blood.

CDR3 sequence (DNA): TGTGCCAGCAGCCGAGACAGGGCTGAAAAACTGTTTTTT. Its translation: CASSRDRAEKLFF. The chain joins TRBV5-6 to TRBJ1-4; 7 nucleotides match TRBD1. Germline CDR1 and CDR2: SGHDT and YYEEEE. There are 13 residues in the CDR3. Germline trimming cut 4 bases from V and 7 bases from J; bases unmatched to any gene: 4. The entire variable domain, with the rest obtained from reference TRBV5-6 and TRBJ1-4, is as follows: DAGVTQSPTHLIKTRGQQVTLRCSPKSGHDTVSWYQQALGQGPQFIFQYYEEEERQRGNFPDRFSGHQFPNYSSELNVNALLLGDSALYLCASSRDRAEKLFFGSGTQLSVL.